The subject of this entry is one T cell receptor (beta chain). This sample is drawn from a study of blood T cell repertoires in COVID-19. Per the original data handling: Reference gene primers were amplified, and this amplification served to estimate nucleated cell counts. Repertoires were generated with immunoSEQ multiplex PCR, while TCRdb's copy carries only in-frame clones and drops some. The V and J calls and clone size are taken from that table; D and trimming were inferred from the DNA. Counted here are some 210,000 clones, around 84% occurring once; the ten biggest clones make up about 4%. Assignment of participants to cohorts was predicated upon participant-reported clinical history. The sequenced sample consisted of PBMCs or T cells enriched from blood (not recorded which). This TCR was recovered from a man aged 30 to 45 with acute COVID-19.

The CDR3 reads CASTNTGGEQPQHF. As DNA, the CDR3 is TGTGCCAGCACAAACACAGGGGGTGAGCAGCCCCAGCATTTT. The gene calls are TRBV6-5 and TRBJ1-5, with 8 bases that match TRBD1. V was pared by 7 bases and J by 7 bases, with 9 bases of the junction left unmatched. The CDR3 is 14 residues long. Germline V lookup: CDR1 MNHEY, CDR2 SVGAGI.